This TCR beta chain was sequenced during a study of cytomegalovirus exposure and HLA in healthy donors. Study-level background: Around 78 million unique TCRs, all from HLA-typed donors, were included in an early release of the data. The study's findings and limits: Near-uniform donor sequencing depth was presumed by presence/absence analyses. As a later analysis showed, several of the most significant clusters appeared to be linked to common viral pathogens. It was likely that a cluster of highly shared sequence variants was a sequencing artifact.

The CDR3 covers 12 residues. Trimming removed 11 bases from V and 7 bases from J; junction bases left unmatched: 8. Looked up from germline, CDR1 is MNHNY and CDR2 is SVGAGI (reference sequence). Researchers ran the PCR with 60 Vbeta and 13 Jbeta primers. The protocol was immunoSEQ multiplex PCR, while the TCRdb copy is restricted to in-frame clones and leaves out a portion. Counted here are about 150,000 clones, roughly 82% occurring once; the ten biggest clones make up under 8%. This clone was counted once. The antigen is undetermined. The chain couples TRBV6-6 to TRBJ1-5; 7 bases fit TRBD1. Sequences were obtained from PBMCs. The TCR was taken from a woman between 45 and 65 years old in good health and CMV-seropositive. The CDR3 region is CAGSTGWQPQHF. The CDR3 coding sequence is TGTGCCGGTTCGACAGGGTGGCAGCCCCAGCATTTT.